This entry lists 9 T cell receptor beta chains sequenced from one sample in a study of CD8+ T cells in alopecia areata. The treatment here: oral pan-JAK inhibitor, 5-10 mg twice daily. Sequencing relied on a cDNA template that was reverse transcribed from extracted RNA. TCRdb's copy holds only in-frame clones and misses some; the assay was immunoSEQ multiplex PCR. Of more than 200,000 clones listed, roughly 64% are singletons. Here the sequenced sample was CD4+ T cells sorted from blood, taken at week 4, from a patient treated with tofacitinib. The origin of the receptors is a human donor with alopecia areata.

The rearrangement joins TRBV30 to TRBJ1-2; 7 nucleotides line up with TRBD1. Germline V CDR1 and CDR2: GTSNPN, SVGIG (reference sequence). V trimming: 0 bases; J trimming: 8 bases; junction bases outside the gene matches: 12. The CDR3 extends over 15 amino acids. This CDR3 is CAWSVNRGLTSGYTF. The CDR3 coding sequence is TGTGCCTGGAGTGTAAACAGGGGCCTAACTAGCGGCTACACCTTC.

The chain combines TRBV27 with TRBJ1-4, with a weak D call TRBD1 (5 bases). Deletions cut 3 bases from V and 10 bases from J, with 18 bases between. The germline V gene has CDR1 MNHEY and CDR2 SMNVEV (reference sequence). The length of the CDR3 is 15 residues. The CDR3 loop reads CASSFTGTASGKLFF. The CDR3 coding sequence is TGTGCCAGCAGTTTCACCGGGACCGCGAGCGGAAAACTGTTTTTT.

The rearrangement links TRBV2 to TRBJ1-1, with D tentatively TRBD1 (5 bases). V was cut by 7 bases and J by 7 bases, with 16 bases left in between. The CDR3 totals 13 residues. Per the germline V gene, CDR1 is SNHLY and CDR2 is FYNNEI. DNA of the CDR3: TGTGCCAGCATCGGGGCGCCGCGTGGTGAAGCTTTCTTT. Its translation: CASIGAPRGEAFF.

The chain combines TRBV23-1 with TRBJ1-6, with D possibly TRBD1 on 5 matching bases. TRBV23-1 is identified as an open reading frame with a role that is uncertain. The CDR3 has 17 amino acids. Trimming shortened V by 4 bases and J by 7 bases, and 20 bases separated the two germline ends. CDR3: CASSLPTRDGPNSPLHF. In DNA, the CDR3 is TGCGCCAGCAGTCTCCCGACCCGGGACGGACCAAATTCACCCCTCCACTTT.

This chain links TRBV6-5 with TRBJ1-5; 9 nucleotides align to TRBD1. V trimming: 4 bases; J trimming: 6 bases; junction bases outside the gene matches: 4. Germline V lookup: CDR1 MNHEY, CDR2 SVGAGI. The CDR3 is made up of 14 amino acids. The CDR3 here is CASSSQGAGQPQHF. CDR3 bases: TGTGCCAGCAGTTCACAGGGGGCAGGTCAGCCCCAGCATTTT.

V gene TRBV30 combines with J gene TRBJ2-2; D is perhaps TRBD2 (5 bases). The CDR3 is made up of 16 amino acids. The germline CDR1 and CDR2 sequences are GTSNPN and SVGIG (reference sequence). V lost 3 bases and J 4 bases, leaving 18 bases between the germline ends. As DNA, the CDR3 is TGTGCCTGGAGACGGGCGGGCTCCACGGGCACCGGGGAGCTGTTTTTT. This encodes CAWRRAGSTGTGELFF.

The chain carries TRBV18 and TRBJ2-7, with 8 positions matching TRBD1. The CDR3 is 12 amino acids. V was pared by 3 bases and J by 5 bases, with 0 bases of the junction left unmatched. Germline CDR1 is KGHSH and CDR2 is LQKENI. Here the CDR3 reads CASSPTGDEQYF. The CDR3, as DNA: TGTGCCAGCTCACCGACAGGGGACGAGCAGTACTTC.

The chain has TRBV29-1 and TRBJ1-3, with a tentative D call TRBD1 (6 bases). CDR3 length: 13 residues. Per germline, CDR1 SQVTM and CDR2 ANQGSEA. V was cut by 4 bases and J by 3 bases, with 10 bases left in between. The CDR3 nucleotides are TGCAGCGTTGCGGGGGCTGGTGGAAACACCATATATTTT. This sequence encodes CSVAGAGGNTIYF. The variable domain in full, with the rest retrieved from reference TRBV29-1 and TRBJ1-3, is SAVISQKPSRDICQRGTSLTIQCQVDSQVTMMFWYRQQPGQSLTLIATANQGSEATYESGFVIDKFPISRPNLTFSTLTVSNMSPEDSSIYLCSVAGAGGNTIYFGEGSWLTVV.

Points on this clone: One end of the junction fails to match germline, which may point to a read error. The chain carries TRBV7-2 and TRBJ2-7, with unresolved D. Looked up from germline, CDR1 is SGHTA and CDR2 is FQGNSA. There are 13 residues in the CDR3. The CDR3 DNA sequence: TGCGCCAGCAGCCATTTACCTAGCTACGAGCAGTACTTC. It is translated as CASSHLPSYEQYF.